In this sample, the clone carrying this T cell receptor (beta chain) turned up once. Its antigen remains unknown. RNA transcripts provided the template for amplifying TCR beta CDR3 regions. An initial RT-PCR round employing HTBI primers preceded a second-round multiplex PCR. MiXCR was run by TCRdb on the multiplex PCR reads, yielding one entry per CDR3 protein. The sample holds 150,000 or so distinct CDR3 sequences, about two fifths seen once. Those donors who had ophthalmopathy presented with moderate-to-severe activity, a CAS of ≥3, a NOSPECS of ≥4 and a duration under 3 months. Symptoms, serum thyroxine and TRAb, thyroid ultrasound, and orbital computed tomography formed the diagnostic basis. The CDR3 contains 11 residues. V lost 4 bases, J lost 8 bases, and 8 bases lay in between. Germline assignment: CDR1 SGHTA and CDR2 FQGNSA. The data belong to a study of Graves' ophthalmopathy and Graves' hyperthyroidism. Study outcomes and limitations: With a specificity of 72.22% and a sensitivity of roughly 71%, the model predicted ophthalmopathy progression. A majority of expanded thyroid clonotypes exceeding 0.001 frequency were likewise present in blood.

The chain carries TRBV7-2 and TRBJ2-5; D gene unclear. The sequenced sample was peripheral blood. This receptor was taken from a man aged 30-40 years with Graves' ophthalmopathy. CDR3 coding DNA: TGTGCCAGCAGCTCAGGTGGTACCCAGTACTTC. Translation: CASSSGGTQYF.